The T cell receptor beta chain under discussion was sequenced for a study of T cells after yellow fever vaccination. TCRdb re-analysed the 5' RACE reads in MiXCR, keeping a single row per CDR3 protein. The table includes around 250,000 distinct CDR3 sequences, about 5.2% detected once. This CDR3 has 20 residues. V was clipped by 5 bases and J by 2 bases, with 30 bases between them. Per germline, CDR1 MNHEY and CDR2 SVGAGI. The sequence was collected from a young man who received the YFV17D yellow fever vaccine. The sample was CD4+ T cells sorted from PBMCs, taken on the day of the yellow fever booster vaccination. The rearrangement joins TRBV6-5 to TRBJ1-1; D possibly corresponds to TRBD1 (5 bases). CDR3 residues: CASSHREGRLFLGANTEAFF. The CDR3 DNA reads as TGTGCCAGCAGTCACCGCGAGGGACGGCTGTTCCTTGGAGCAAACACTGAAGCTTTCTTT.